This record looks at one T cell receptor (beta chain) sequence and its context. Produced via immunoSEQ multiplex PCR; TCRdb's table is partial and in-frame only. The table records hundreds of thousands of clones, approximately 90% of them present only once. The data belong to a study of shared T cell receptors in the human thymus. Germline V CDR1 and CDR2: SGDLS, YYNGEE. After removal of 4 bases from V and 0 bases from J, the junction contained 4 bases not matched to a gene. The CDR3 totals 15 residues. These same records also appear under a second study, on human thymus T cells. That report notes: The thymus tissue came from resections taken during corrective heart surgery. Use of V and J genes seemed skewed within the thymic and blood repertoires. Related research examined unrelated individuals and reported that their thymic repertoires overlapped highly.

The TCR originated in a boy under two years old with a congenital heart defect. Specimen: thymocytes. This chain uses TRBV9 with TRBJ1-1, with TRBD1 matching over 9 bases. The CDR3 reads CASSYGDRVNTEAFF. The CDR3 coding sequence is TGTGCCAGCAGCTATGGGGACAGGGTGAACACTGAAGCTTTCTTT.